The rows below give T cell receptor beta chains drawn from one sample of a study of identical twins. From the 5' RACE reads, TCRdb called clonotypes with MiXCR, one entry per CDR3 protein. Here the sample spans about 530,000 distinct CDR3 sequences, about 20% being singletons. This sample also appeared in a second study, on yellow fever vaccine responses in identical twins.

Specimen: CD4+ T cells sorted from blood. The receptor set was obtained from a woman aged 18-30 years in good health. The CDR3 runs from the conserved cysteine through the conserved F or W. D genes are given only for firm matches. Clone size is not always given. Where it is, it says once, few, many or a class for expanded clones.

V: TRBV10-3; D: .; J: TRBJ2-2; size: .; CDR3: CAIRSGDNTGELFF; DNA: TGTGCCATCAGATCCGGGGACAACACCGGGGAGCTGTTTTTT
V: TRBV20-1; D: .; J: TRBJ2-3; size: few; CDR3: CSAREVAWKTTDTQYF; DNA: TGCAGTGCTAGAGAGGTAGCGTGGAAGACCACAGATACGCAGTATTTT
V: TRBV7-2; D: .; J: TRBJ1-6; size: .; CDR3: CASSLQGLRNSPLHF; DNA: TGTGCCAGCAGCCTACAGGGTCTCAGGAATTCACCCCTCCACTTT
V: TRBV6-2/TRBV6-3; D: .; J: TRBJ2-6; size: .; CDR3: CASSSFLSGTQVFSGANVLTF; DNA: TGTGCCAGCAGTTCCTTTCTCTCCGGGACTCAGGTTTTCTCTGGGGCCAACGTCCTGACTTTC
V: TRBV5-1; D: .; J: TRBJ1-1; size: many; CDR3: CASSLGRTNTEAFF; DNA: TGCGCCAGCAGCTTGGGCCGGACGAACACTGAAGCTTTCTTT
V: TRBV7-2; D: TRBD1; J: TRBJ2-7; size: few; CDR3: CASSFRDRVNYEQYF; DNA: TGTGCCAGCAGCTTCCGAGACAGGGTAAACTACGAGCAGTACTTC
V: TRBV6-5; D: .; J: TRBJ2-7; size: .; CDR3: CASSYSKDYEQYF; DNA: TGTGCCAGCAGTTACTCGAAGGACTACGAGCAGTACTTC
V: TRBV12-3/TRBV12-4; D: .; J: TRBJ1-2; size: .; CDR3: CASSIYSRFYGYTF; DNA: TGTGCCAGCAGTATATACAGCCGCTTCTATGGCTACACCTTC
V: TRBV2; D: .; J: TRBJ2-1; size: .; CDR3: CAGWIGSPDDEQFF; DNA: TGTGCGGGGTGGATCGGTAGCCCTGACGATGAGCAGTTCTTC
V: TRBV14; D: TRBD2; J: TRBJ2-5; size: .; CDR3: CASRPAGTSLQTQYF; DNA: TGTGCCAGCAGGCCCGCCGGGACTAGCTTGCAGACCCAGTACTTC
V: TRBV20-1; D: TRBD1; J: TRBJ2-1; size: few; CDR3: CSARTGTGYYNEQFF; DNA: TGCAGTGCTCGGACCGGGACAGGGTACTACAATGAGCAGTTCTTC
V: TRBV20-1; D: .; J: TRBJ1-1; size: few; CDR3: CSALLNTEAFF; DNA: TGCAGTGCCCTCTTGAACACTGAAGCTTTCTTT
V: TRBV12-3/TRBV12-4; D: .; J: TRBJ1-1; size: .; CDR3: CASSLPGEAFF; DNA: TGTGCCAGCAGTTTACCGGGTGAAGCTTTCTTT
V: TRBV3-1; D: .; J: TRBJ2-1; size: .; CDR3: CASSPNRYNEQFF; DNA: TGTGCCAGCAGCCCGAACCGATACAATGAGCAGTTCTTC
V: TRBV20-1; D: .; J: TRBJ2-2; size: few; CDR3: CSATTGALDTGELFF; DNA: TGCAGTGCTACCACGGGAGCCCTCGACACCGGGGAGCTGTTTTTT
V: TRBV12-3/TRBV12-4; D: TRBD1; J: TRBJ1-3; size: .; CDR3: CASSLTTGAGNTIYF; DNA: TGTGCCAGCAGTTTAACGACAGGGGCAGGAAACACCATATATTTT
V: TRBV2; D: .; J: TRBJ1-3; size: .; CDR3: CASSTPRSGNTIYF; DNA: TGTGCCAGCAGTACCCCCCGCTCTGGAAACACCATATATTTT
V: TRBV10-2; D: TRBD1; J: TRBJ1-5; size: .; CDR3: CATAVPQGGYSNQPQHF; DNA: TGCGCCACCGCGGTCCCTCAGGGGGGCTATAGCAATCAGCCCCAGCATTTT
V: TRBV6-1; D: .; J: TRBJ2-7; size: few; CDR3: CASSLQGIYEQYF; DNA: TGTGCCAGCAGTCTCCAGGGGATCTACGAGCAGTACTTC
V: TRBV6-1; D: .; J: TRBJ1-6; size: .; CDR3: CASRTVIRDSPLHF; DNA: TGTGCCAGCAGGACAGTGATCCGGGATTCACCCCTCCACTTT